A single sample is the source of the 18 T cell receptor beta chains below, sequenced in a study of neoadjuvant anti-PD-1 for oral cavity cancer. Sequencing used immunoSEQ multiplex PCR; TCRdb keeps in-frame clones, though not all of them. The sample gives about 13,000 clones, roughly 74% of which show up once; about 2.7% is in the top ten. The sample in question was PBMCs, obtained before nivolumab (anti-PD-1) treatment. The origin of the receptors is a person aged 40 to 85 with oral cavity squamous cell carcinoma.

The rearrangement uses TRBV27 and TRBJ1-3; 7 positions match TRBD1. The germline V gene encodes CDR1 MNHEY and CDR2 SMNVEV (reference sequence). V was clipped by 6 bases and J by 4 bases; unmatched bases: 6. The CDR3 is 14 amino acids. The CDR3 DNA is TGTGCCAGCAGCCCCGGGACAGCCGGAAACACCATATATTTT. The encoded protein is CASSPGTAGNTIYF.

The CDR3 sequence is CAWGKTGGRIDTQYF. The CDR3 bases are TGTGCCTGGGGTAAGACAGGGGGCAGGATAGATACGCAGTATTTT. This rearrangement joins TRBV30 to TRBJ2-3; 10 bases are shared with TRBD1. CDR1 and CDR2 (germline): GTSNPN, SVGIG (reference sequence). V dropped 5 bases and J dropped 5; count of bases not matched to a gene: 10. The CDR3 is made up of 15 amino acids.

The chain is built from TRBV28 and TRBJ2-7; D gene unclear. This CDR3 is 13 amino acids long. With 3 bases removed from V and 0 bases from J, the gap between germline ends came to 6 bases. The germline V gene has CDR1 MDHEN and CDR2 SYDVKM. CDR3 sequence reads: CASSFKLSYEQYF. CDR3 coding DNA: TGTGCCAGCAGTTTCAAGCTCTCCTACGAGCAGTACTTC.

For the CDR3, the DNA is TGTGCCAGCAGCTTAGACCTCACATCAGGCTACGAGCAGTACTTC. Encoded protein: CASSLDLTSGYEQYF. V and J are TRBV7-8 and TRBJ2-7; no definite D call. Trimming cost V 1 base and J 3 bases, with 13 bases left between them. Looked up from germline, CDR1 is SGHVS and CDR2 is FQNEAQ. The CDR3 consists of 15 residues.

The chain joins TRBV5-1 to TRBJ1-4; the D gene is possibly TRBD1 (5 bases). The CDR3 is 16 residues long. Germline V gene sequence: CDR1 SGHRS, CDR2 YFSETQ. The germline V and J ends were trimmed by 4 bases and 13 bases, with 26 bases remaining between them. This chain's CDR3 is CASSPGGQPGLKGLFF. CDR3 DNA sequence: TGCGCCAGCAGCCCTGGAGGGCAACCGGGACTGAAGGGACTGTTTTTT.

In this sample, this clone turned up once. The rearrangement joins TRBV7-6 to TRBJ2-2; the D gene is possibly TRBD2 (6 bases). Germline lookup yields CDR1 SGHVS and CDR2 FNYEAQ. The CDR3 has 16 amino acids. V was pared by 6 bases and J by 0 bases, with 14 bases between. The CDR3 spells CASSPYGTANTGELFF. The CDR3 nucleotides are TGTGCCAGCAGTCCATACGGGACTGCGAACACCGGGGAGCTGTTTTTT.

The gene calls are TRBV5-6 and TRBJ2-3; D gene uncertain. The CDR3 has 14 amino acids. With 3 bases removed from V and 0 bases from J, the gap between germline ends came to 8 bases. Germline assignment: CDR1 SGHDT and CDR2 YYEEEE. Here the CDR3 reads CASSSLQSTDTQYF. CDR3 DNA sequence: TGTGCCAGCAGCTCCTTGCAGAGCACAGATACGCAGTATTTT.

Only a few counts were recorded for this clone. The chain combines TRBV15 with TRBJ1-5; D gene ambiguous. Germline V gene lookup returns CDR1 LNHNV and CDR2 YYDKDF (reference sequence). Between the trimmed V and J ends, which lost 5 bases and 7 bases, there was a span of 9 bases. The CDR3 is made up of 12 amino acids. The CDR3 here is CATSLDTQPQHF. DNA of the CDR3: TGTGCCACCAGCCTAGATACCCAGCCCCAGCATTTT.

The chain has TRBV7-8 and TRBJ1-5; 8 nucleotides agree with TRBD1. J gave up 7 bases and V 3 bases, and 14 bases lay outside the gene matches. Germline-derived CDR1 and CDR2 are SGHVS and FQNEAQ. The CDR3 is 17 amino acids. CDR3 residues: CASSFGVRTGMGQPQHF. DNA of the CDR3: TGTGCCAGCAGCTTTGGTGTGAGGACAGGGATGGGACAGCCCCAGCATTTT.

The V call is TRBV10-1, the J call TRBJ2-7; tentatively, D is TRBD1 (5 bases). Trimming left V 3 bases short and J 9 bases short, with 12 bases between. The CDR3 is 12 residues long. CDR1 and CDR2 (germline): WNHNN, SYGVQD (reference sequence). CDR3 amino acids: CASSDQGTVQYF. The CDR3 DNA reads TGCGCCAGCAGTGATCAGGGAACCGTGCAGTACTTC.

CDR3 loop: CASSEIGVNEQYF. The CDR3 nucleotides read TGTGCCAGCAGTGAAATTGGGGTGAACGAGCAGTACTTC. The chain couples TRBV2 to TRBJ2-7; D gene ambiguous. Germline loops: CDR1 SNHLY, CDR2 FYNNEI. This CDR3 comprises 13 residues. V lost 2 bases and J lost 5, with 10 bases in between.

The chain's CDR3 is CASSPDTTREKLFF. In DNA form, the CDR3 reads TGTGCCAGCAGTCCGGACACAACCCGTGAAAAACTGTTTTTT. The V call is TRBV6-1, the J call TRBJ1-4; TRBD1 is a possible D gene (5 bases). The CDR3 extends over 14 amino acids. Trimming took 5 bases from V and 7 from J, leaving 14 bases between them. Germline V CDR1 and CDR2: MNHNS, SASEGT.

The rearrangement uses TRBV30 and TRBJ1-5, with D possibly matching TRBD1 (6 bases). In germline, CDR1 is GTSNPN, CDR2 SVGIG (reference sequence). The CDR3 has 16 residues. The germline V and J ends were trimmed by 5 bases and 3 bases, with 20 bases remaining between them. CDR3 bases: TGTGCCTGGCGGGGGGCGGGGGGGCATCTCAATCAGCCCCAGCATTTT. This translates into CAWRGAGGHLNQPQHF.

The sample holds one count of this clone. The chain carries TRBV30 and TRBJ1-1; D possibly corresponds to TRBD1 (6 bases). The V end lost 3 bases, the J end lost 4 bases, and 12 bases lay between the germline ends. Germline V gene sequence: CDR1 GTSNPN, CDR2 SVGIG (reference sequence). The CDR3 totals 13 residues. CDR3 sequence reads: CAWRWTEGTEAFF. CDR3 coding DNA: TGTGCCTGGAGGTGGACAGAGGGCACTGAAGCTTTCTTT. The variable domain in full, completed from reference TRBV30 and TRBJ1-1, reads SQTIHQWPATLVQPVGSPLSLECTVEGTSNPNLYWYRQAAGRGLQLLFYSVGIGQISSEVPQNLSASRPQDRQFILSSKKLLLSDSGFYLCAWRWTEGTEAFFGQGTRLTVV.

The chain uses TRBV7-9 and TRBJ2-1, with 9 bases matching TRBD2. After removal of 7 bases from V and 15 bases from J, the junction contained 10 bases not matched to a gene. Germline CDR1 and CDR2: SEHNR and FQNEAQ (reference sequence). This CDR3 is built from 12 residues. As DNA, the CDR3 is TGTGCCAGCACGAGAGGCGGGGGGGACCCGTTCTTC. Encoded protein: CASTRGGGDPFF.

This clone was found a few times. The rearrangement links TRBV15 to TRBJ1-5; 10 nucleotides align to TRBD1. J was trimmed by 7 bases and V by 0 bases; bases with no gene match: 12. Germline CDR1 is LNHNV and CDR2 is YYDKDF (reference sequence). There are 18 residues in the CDR3. As DNA, the CDR3 is TGTGCCACCAGCAGAGAGGCAGGGGGACAGGGGCGGCACCAGCCCCAGCATTTT. Amino acid sequence: CATSREAGGQGRHQPQHF.

The chain couples TRBV11-3 to TRBJ2-6, with a tentative D call TRBD1 (6 bases). The V and J ends lost 5 bases and 2 bases respectively, with 13 bases between them. There are 16 residues in the CDR3. Germline values: CDR1 SGHNT, CDR2 YENEEA. The CDR3: CASSPGTIPGANVLTF. The CDR3 DNA sequence: TGTGCCAGCAGCCCAGGGACAATCCCTGGGGCCAACGTCCTGACTTTC. The full variable domain, in which reference TRBV11-3 and TRBJ2-6 provide the parts outside the CDR3, is EAGVVQSPRYKIIEKKQPVAFWCNPISGHNTLYWYLQNLGQGPELLIRYENEEAVDDSQLPKDRFSAERLKGVDSTLKIQPAELGDSAVYLCASSPGTIPGANVLTFGAGSRLTVL.

The V gene is TRBV13, the J gene TRBJ2-2; TRBD2 agrees at 10 bases. V gave up 1 base and J gave up 4 bases; unmatched junction bases: 9. This CDR3 comprises 18 residues. Germline-derived CDR1 and CDR2 are PRHDT and FYEKMQ (reference sequence). The CDR3 DNA follows: TGTGCCAGCAGCTTAGAAGGTCTAGCGGGGGCCGCCACCGGGGAGCTGTTTTTT. It encodes CASSLEGLAGAATGELFF.